This T cell receptor beta chain is from a study of beta chain features in type 1 diabetes. Study summary: Examination spanned some 100 million sorted cells from all samples. Whole-study findings and limits: Moderate yet significant TCRB CDR3 shortening was seen in Type 1 diabetes patients in all four CD4+ subsets. Naive, central memory and Treg TCRB repertoires appeared more alike in patients than in healthy donors.

The V end lost 6 bases, the J end lost 4 bases, and 15 bases lay between the germline ends. This CDR3 spans 14 amino acids. The germline gives CDR1 SEHNR, CDR2 FQNEAQ (reference sequence). The authors took one heparinised blood draw, averaging about 120 mL, from each donor. It was via CD45RO/CCR7/CD25/CD127/CD95/CD27 that CD4+ naive, central memory, regulatory and stem cell-like memory cells were sorted. As concerns this clone: Antigen specificity is unknown.

Expressed TCRB transcripts got sequenced, as all isolated RNA was reverse transcribed. Repertoires were generated with immunoSEQ multiplex PCR, while TCRdb's copy carries only in-frame clones and drops some. The sample lists roughly 38,000 clones, approximately 61% occurring once. This TCR came from a man aged 30 to 39 with type 1 diabetes. Some clones in this sample may be carry-over from other donors' samples. The rearrangement uses TRBV7-9 and TRBJ2-5; D may be TRBD1 (5 bases). Material for sequencing was Tregs from blood. As DNA, the CDR3 is TGTGCCAGCAGAACCAACAGGTTGGCAGAGACCCAGTACTTC. Translated, it gives CASRTNRLAETQYF.